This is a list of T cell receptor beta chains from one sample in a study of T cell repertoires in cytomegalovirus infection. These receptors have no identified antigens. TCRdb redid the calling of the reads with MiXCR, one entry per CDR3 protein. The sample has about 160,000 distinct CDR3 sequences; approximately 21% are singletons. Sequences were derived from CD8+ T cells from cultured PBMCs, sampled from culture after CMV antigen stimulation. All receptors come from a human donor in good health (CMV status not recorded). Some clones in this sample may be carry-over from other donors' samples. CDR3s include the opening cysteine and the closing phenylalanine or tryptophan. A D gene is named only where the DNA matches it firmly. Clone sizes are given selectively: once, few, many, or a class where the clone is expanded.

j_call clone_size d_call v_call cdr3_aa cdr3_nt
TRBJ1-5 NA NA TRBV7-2 CASSLGGSQPQHF TGTGCCAGCAGCTTAGGGGGTTCCCAGCCCCAGCATTTT
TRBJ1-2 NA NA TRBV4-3 CASSQDFSGYGYTF TGCGCCAGCAGCCAAGACTTCAGCGGCTATGGCTACACCTTC
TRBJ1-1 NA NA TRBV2 CASSEGGEAFF TGTGCCAGCAGTGAGGGCGGTGAAGCTTTCTTT
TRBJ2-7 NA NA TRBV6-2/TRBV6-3 CASSPAGEGGYYEQYF TGTGCCAGCAGTCCGGCCGGGGAAGGGGGATATTACGAGCAGTACTTC
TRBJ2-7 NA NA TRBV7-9 CASSLAPGSNEQYF TGTGCCAGCAGCTTAGCACCGGGGAGTAACGAGCAGTACTTC
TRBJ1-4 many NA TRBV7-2 CASTEIGGSTNEKLFF TGTGCCAGCACCGAAATTGGGGGGTCAACTAATGAAAAACTGTTTTTT
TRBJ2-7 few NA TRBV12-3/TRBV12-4 CASSLTSRYSYEQYF TGTGCCAGCAGTTTAACGTCCAGGTACTCCTACGAGCAGTACTTC
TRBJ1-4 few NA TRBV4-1 CASSQVLEAENEKLFF TGCGCCAGCAGCCAAGTTCTCGAGGCAGAAAATGAAAAACTGTTTTTT
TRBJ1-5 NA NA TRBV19 CASTIQGISNQPQHF TGTGCCAGTACCATCCAGGGTATCAGCAATCAGCCCCAGCATTTT
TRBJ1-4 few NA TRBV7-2 CASSLDHEKLFF TGTGCCAGCAGCTTAGACCATGAAAAACTGTTTTTT
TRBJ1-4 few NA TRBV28 CASSTQIGQINEKLFF TGTGCCAGCAGTACACAAATTGGACAGATTAATGAAAAACTGTTTTTT
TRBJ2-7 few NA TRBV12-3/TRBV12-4 CASSPGGLSSDYEQYF TGTGCCAGCAGCCCCGGCGGGTTGTCATCGGACTACGAGCAGTACTTC
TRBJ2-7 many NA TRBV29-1 CSVGGAQSYEQYF TGCAGCGTTGGGGGGGCCCAGTCCTACGAGCAGTACTTC
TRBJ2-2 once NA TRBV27 CASSFGTNTGELFF TGTGCCAGCAGTTTCGGAACGAACACCGGGGAGCTGTTTTTT
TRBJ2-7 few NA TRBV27 CASSLVTGNNEQYF TGTGCCAGCAGTTTGGTTACAGGGAACAACGAGCAGTACTTC
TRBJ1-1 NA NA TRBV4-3 CASSQDRGGEAFF TGCGCCAGCAGCCAAGATCGGGGGGGTGAAGCTTTCTTT
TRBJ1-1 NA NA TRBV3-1 CASSQLPGLMNTEAFF TGTGCCAGCAGCCAATTGCCGGGGCTCATGAACACTGAAGCTTTCTTT
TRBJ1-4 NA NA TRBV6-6 CASSTGTEATNEKLFF TGTGCCAGCTCGACCGGGACTGAAGCAACTAATGAAAAACTGTTTTTT
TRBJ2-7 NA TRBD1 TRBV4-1 CASSQDWGQHSYEQYF TGCGCCAGCAGCCAAGATTGGGGACAGCATTCCTACGAGCAGTACTTC
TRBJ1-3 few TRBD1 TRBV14 CASSRWDRGLGNTIYF TGTGCCAGCAGCCGATGGGACAGGGGGCTCGGAAACACCATATATTTT
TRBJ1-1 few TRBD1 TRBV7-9 CASSLGQGENTEAFF TGTGCCAGCAGCTTAGGACAGGGGGAGAACACTGAAGCTTTCTTT
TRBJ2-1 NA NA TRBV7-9 CASSSRAAPYNEQFF TGTGCCAGCAGCTCCCGAGCAGCCCCCTACAATGAGCAGTTCTTC
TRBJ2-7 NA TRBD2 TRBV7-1 CASSPPIAGEAYEQYF TGTGCCAGCAGCCCGCCAATAGCGGGGGAGGCCTACGAGCAGTACTTC
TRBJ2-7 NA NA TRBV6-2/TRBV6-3 CASGAAFVRYEQYF TGTGCCAGCGGGGCCGCCTTTGTTCGCTACGAGCAGTACTTC
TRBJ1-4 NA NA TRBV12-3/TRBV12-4 CASSLRATNEKLFF TGTGCCAGCAGCCTCCGGGCGACTAATGAAAAACTGTTTTTT
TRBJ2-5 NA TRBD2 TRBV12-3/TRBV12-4 CASLATSGGGETQYF TGTGCCAGCTTAGCAACTAGCGGGGGAGGGGAGACCCAGTACTTC
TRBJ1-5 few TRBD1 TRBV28 CASTGTGRQPQHF TGTGCCAGCACTGGGACAGGGAGACAGCCCCAGCATTTT
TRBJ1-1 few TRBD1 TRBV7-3 CASSPDRGNTEAFF TGTGCCAGCAGCCCGGACAGGGGGAACACTGAAGCTTTCTTT
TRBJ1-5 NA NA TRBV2 CASSDRKGSKPQHF TGTGCCAGCAGTGATCGTAAAGGGAGCAAACCCCAGCATTTT
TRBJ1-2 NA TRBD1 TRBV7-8 CASSPFRQGAGGYTF TGTGCCAGCAGCCCCTTCAGGCAGGGGGCTGGCGGCTACACCTTC
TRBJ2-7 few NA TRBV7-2 CASSPSPGDPYEQYF TGTGCCAGCAGCCCTAGTCCGGGGGACCCCTACGAGCAGTACTTC